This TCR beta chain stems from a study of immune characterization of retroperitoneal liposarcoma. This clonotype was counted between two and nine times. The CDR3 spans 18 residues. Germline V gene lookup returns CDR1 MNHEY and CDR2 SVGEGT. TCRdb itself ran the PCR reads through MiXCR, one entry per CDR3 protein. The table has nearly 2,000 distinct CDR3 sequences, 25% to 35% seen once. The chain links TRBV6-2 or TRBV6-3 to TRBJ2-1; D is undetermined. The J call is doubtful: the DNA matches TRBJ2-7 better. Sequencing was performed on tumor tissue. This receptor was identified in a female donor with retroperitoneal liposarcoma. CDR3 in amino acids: CASSYYADLPGSYNEQYF. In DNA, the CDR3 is TGTGCCAGCAGTTACTACGCTGACCTCCCCGGGTCCTACAATGAGCAGTACTTC.